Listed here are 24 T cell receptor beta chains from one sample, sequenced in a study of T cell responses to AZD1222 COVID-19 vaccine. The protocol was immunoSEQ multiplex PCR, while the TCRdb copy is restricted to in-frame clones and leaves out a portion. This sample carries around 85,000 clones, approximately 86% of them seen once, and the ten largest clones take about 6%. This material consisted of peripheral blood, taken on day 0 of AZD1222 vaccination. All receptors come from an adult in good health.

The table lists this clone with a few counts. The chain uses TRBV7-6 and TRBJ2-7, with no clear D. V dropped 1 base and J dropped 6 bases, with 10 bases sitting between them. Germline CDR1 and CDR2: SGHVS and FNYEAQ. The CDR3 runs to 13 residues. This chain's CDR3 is CASSLEGLSEQYF. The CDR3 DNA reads TGTGCCAGCAGCTTAGAGGGCCTTTCCGAGCAGTACTTC.

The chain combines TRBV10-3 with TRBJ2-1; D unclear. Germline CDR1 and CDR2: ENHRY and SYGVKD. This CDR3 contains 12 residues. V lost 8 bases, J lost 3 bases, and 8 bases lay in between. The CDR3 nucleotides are TGTGCCATCGGGTATGACTACAATGAGCAGTTCTTC. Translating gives CAIGYDYNEQFF.

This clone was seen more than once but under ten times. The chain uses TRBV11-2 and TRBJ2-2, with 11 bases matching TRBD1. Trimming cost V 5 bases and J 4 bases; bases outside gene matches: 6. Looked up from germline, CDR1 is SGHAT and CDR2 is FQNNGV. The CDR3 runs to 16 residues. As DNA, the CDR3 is TGTGCCAGCAGCACCGTGGACAGGGGGCGCACCGGGGAGCTGTTTTTT. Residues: CASSTVDRGRTGELFF.

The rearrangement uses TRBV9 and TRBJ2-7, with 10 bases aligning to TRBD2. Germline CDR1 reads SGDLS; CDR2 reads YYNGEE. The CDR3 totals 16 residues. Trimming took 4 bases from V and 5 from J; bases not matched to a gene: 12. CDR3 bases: TGTGCCAGCAGCCCAAGAACAGCGGGAGGGAGGGACGAGCAGTACTTC. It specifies CASSPRTAGGRDEQYF. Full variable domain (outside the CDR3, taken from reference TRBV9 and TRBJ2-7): DSGVTQTPKHLITATGQRVTLRCSPRSGDLSVYWYQQSLDQGLQFLIQYYNGEERAKGNILERFSAQQFPDLHSELNLSSLELGDSALYFCASSPRTAGGRDEQYFGPGTRLTVT.

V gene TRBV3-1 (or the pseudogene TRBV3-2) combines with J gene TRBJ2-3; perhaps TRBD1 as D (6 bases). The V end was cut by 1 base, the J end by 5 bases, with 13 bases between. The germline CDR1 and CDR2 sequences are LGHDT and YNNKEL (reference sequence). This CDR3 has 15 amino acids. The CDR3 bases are TGTGCCAGCAGCCAAGGACAGGTTGAGGGAGATACGCAGTATTTT. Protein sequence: CASSQGQVEGDTQYF.

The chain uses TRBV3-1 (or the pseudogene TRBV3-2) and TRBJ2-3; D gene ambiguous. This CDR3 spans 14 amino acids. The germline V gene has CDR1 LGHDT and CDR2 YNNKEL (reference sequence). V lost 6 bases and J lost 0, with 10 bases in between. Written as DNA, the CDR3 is TGTGCCAGCAGTGACGGTCCTAGCACAGATACGCAGTATTTT. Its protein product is CASSDGPSTDTQYF.

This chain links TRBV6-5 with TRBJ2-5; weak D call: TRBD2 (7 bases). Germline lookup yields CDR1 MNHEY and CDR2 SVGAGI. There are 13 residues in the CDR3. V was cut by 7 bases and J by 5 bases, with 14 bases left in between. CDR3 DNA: TGTGCCAGCACGGGGGGCCGAGGGGAGACCCAGTACTTC. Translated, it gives CASTGGRGETQYF.

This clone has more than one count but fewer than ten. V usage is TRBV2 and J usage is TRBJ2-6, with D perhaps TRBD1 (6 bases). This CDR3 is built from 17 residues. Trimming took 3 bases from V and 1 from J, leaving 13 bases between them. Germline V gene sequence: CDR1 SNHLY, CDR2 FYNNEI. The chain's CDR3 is CASSEHRALSGANVLTF. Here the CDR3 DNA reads TGTGCCAGCAGTGAGCACAGGGCACTTTCTGGGGCCAACGTCCTGACTTTC. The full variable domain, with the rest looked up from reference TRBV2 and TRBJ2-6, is EPEVTQTPSHQVTQMGQEVILRCVPISNHLYFYWYRQILGQKVEFLVSFYNNEISEKSEIFDDQFSVERPDGSNFTLKIRSTKLEDSAMYFCASSEHRALSGANVLTFGAGSRLTVL.

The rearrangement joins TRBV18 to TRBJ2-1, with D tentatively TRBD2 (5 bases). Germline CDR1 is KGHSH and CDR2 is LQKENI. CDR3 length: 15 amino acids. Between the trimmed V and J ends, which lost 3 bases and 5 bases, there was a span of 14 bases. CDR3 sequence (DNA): TGTGCCAGCTCACCCCTCGGGGTTAGGCACAATGAGCAGTTCTTC. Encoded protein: CASSPLGVRHNEQFF.

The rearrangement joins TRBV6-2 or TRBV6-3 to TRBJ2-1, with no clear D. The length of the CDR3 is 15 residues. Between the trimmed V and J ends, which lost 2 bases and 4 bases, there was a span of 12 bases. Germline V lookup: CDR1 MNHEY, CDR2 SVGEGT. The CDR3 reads CASSYSEHYYNEQFF. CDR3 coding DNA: TGTGCCAGCAGTTACAGCGAGCATTATTACAATGAGCAGTTCTTC.

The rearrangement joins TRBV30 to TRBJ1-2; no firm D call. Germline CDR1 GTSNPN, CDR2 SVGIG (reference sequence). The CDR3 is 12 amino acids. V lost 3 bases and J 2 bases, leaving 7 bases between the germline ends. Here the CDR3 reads CAWSRTNYGYTF. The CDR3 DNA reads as TGTGCCTGGAGCCGGACCAACTATGGCTACACCTTC.

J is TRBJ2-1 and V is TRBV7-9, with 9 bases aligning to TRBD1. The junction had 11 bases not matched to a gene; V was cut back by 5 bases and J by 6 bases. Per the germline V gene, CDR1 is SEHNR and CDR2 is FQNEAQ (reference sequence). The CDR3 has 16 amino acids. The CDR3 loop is CASSKPQGARGNEQFF. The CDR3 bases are TGTGCCAGCAGCAAGCCACAGGGGGCTCGCGGCAATGAGCAGTTCTTC. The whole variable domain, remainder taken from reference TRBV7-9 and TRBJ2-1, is DTGVSQNPRHKITKRGQNVTFRCDPISEHNRLYWYRQTLGQGPEFLTYFQNEAQLEKSRLLSDRFSAERPKGSFSTLEIQRTEQGDSAMYLCASSKPQGARGNEQFFGPGTRLTVL.

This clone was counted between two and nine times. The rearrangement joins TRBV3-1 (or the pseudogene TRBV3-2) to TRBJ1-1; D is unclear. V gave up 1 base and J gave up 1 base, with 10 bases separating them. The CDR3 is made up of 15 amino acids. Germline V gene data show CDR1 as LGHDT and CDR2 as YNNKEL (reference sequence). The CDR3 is CASSQATLANTEAFF. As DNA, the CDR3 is TGTGCCAGCAGCCAAGCCACCCTGGCGAACACTGAAGCTTTCTTT.

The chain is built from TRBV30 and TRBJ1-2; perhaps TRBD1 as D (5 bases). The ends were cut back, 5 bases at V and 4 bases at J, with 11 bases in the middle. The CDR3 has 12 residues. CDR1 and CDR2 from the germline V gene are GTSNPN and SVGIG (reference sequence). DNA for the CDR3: TGTGCCTGGGGTCATCAGGGCTATGGCTACACCTTC. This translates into CAWGHQGYGYTF.

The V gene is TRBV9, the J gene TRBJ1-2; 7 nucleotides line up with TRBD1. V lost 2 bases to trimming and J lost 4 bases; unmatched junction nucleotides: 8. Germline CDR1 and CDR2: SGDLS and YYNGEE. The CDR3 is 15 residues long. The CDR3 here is CASSVTGDAGYGYTF. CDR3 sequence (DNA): TGTGCCAGCAGCGTCACAGGGGACGCTGGCTATGGCTACACCTTC.

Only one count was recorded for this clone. Written as DNA, the CDR3 is TGTGCCTGGAGTTTCGGGAGATCCAACACTGAAGCTTTCTTT. Its protein product is CAWSFGRSNTEAFF. The chain links TRBV30 to TRBJ1-1, with D uncertain. In germline, CDR1 is GTSNPN, CDR2 SVGIG (reference sequence). The CDR3 loop spans 14 amino acids. The V gene lost 2 bases and the J gene lost 2 bases, with 12 bases spanning the gap.

CDR3 nucleotides: TGTGCCACCAGCAGAGATATCAGTGGCGAGCAGTACTTC. The encoded protein is CATSRDISGEQYF. V and J are TRBV15 and TRBJ2-7, with unresolved D. Germline CDR1 and CDR2: LNHNV and YYDKDF (reference sequence). Trimming removed 0 bases at V and 6 bases at J, with 9 bases between. CDR3 length equals 13 residues.

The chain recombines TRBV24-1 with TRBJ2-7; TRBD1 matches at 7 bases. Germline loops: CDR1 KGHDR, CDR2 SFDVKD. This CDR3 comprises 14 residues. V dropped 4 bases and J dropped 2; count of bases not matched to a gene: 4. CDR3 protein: CATSDHRGPYEQYF. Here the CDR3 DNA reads TGTGCCACCAGTGACCACAGGGGACCCTACGAGCAGTACTTC.

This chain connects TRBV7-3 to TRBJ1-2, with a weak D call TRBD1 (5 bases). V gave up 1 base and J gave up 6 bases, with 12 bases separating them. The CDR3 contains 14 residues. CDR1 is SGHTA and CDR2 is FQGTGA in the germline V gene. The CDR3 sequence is CASSLRGGSDGYTF. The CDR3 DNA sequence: TGTGCCAGCAGCTTAAGGGGGGGAAGCGATGGCTACACCTTC.

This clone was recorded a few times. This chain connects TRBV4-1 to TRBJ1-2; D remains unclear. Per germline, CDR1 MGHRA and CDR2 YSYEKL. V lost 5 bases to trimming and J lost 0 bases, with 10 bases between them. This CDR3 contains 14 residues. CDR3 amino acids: CASSVLETNYGYTF. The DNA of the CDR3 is TGCGCCAGCAGCGTCCTAGAGACTAACTATGGCTACACCTTC.

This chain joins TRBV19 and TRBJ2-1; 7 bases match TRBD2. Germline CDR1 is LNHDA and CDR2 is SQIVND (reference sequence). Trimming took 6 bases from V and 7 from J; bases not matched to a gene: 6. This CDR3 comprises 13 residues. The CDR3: CASRTGGINEQFF. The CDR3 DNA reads TGTGCCAGTAGAACGGGAGGAATTAATGAGCAGTTCTTC.

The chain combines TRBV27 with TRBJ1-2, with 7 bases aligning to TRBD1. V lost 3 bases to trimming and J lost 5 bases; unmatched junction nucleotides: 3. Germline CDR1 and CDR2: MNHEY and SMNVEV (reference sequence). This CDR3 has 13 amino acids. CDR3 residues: CASSFLTGYGYTF. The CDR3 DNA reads TGTGCCAGCAGTTTCTTGACAGGGTATGGCTACACCTTC.

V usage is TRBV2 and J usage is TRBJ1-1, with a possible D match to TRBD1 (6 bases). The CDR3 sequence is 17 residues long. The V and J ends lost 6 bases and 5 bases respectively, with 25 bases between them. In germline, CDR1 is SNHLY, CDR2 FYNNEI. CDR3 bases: TGTGCCAGCAGGGGGGAGGCGGTGGGCAGGGGTAAGACTGAAGCTTTCTTT. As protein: CASRGEAVGRGKTEAFF.

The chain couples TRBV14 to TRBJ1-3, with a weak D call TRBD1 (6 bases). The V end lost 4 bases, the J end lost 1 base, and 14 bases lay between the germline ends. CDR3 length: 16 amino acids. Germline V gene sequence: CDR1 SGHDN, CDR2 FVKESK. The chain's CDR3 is CASSPTRGVSGNTIYF. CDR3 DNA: TGTGCCAGCAGCCCAACTAGGGGGGTTTCTGGAAACACCATATATTTT.